This T cell receptor beta chain is drawn from a study of cytomegalovirus exposure and HLA in healthy donors. A remark on this clone: Its antigen is undetermined.

Germline V gene lookup returns CDR1 SGHAT and CDR2 FQNNGV. The CDR3 contains 14 residues. Losses at the gene ends were 5 bases for V and 4 bases for J; bases not matched to a gene: 5. Use of 60 Vbeta and 13 Jbeta primers characterized the PCR. Sequencing was performed with immunoSEQ multiplex PCR; in TCRdb, only in-frame clones are kept and a portion is missing. The table records roughly 120,000 clones, more than 80% of them present only once. The study's findings and limits: A missense DCLRE1C variant was associated with V- and J-gene trimming of TCR beta chains in a later analysis, and an independent cohort replicated the association. Excluded were some V segments that proved indistinguishable, including TRBV6-2 and TRBV6-3.

Sequenced: PBMCs. The TCR was taken from a man in his forties or fifties in good health and CMV-seronegative. The chain has TRBV11-2 and TRBJ2-7, with 10 bases matching TRBD2. CDR3 DNA: TGTGCCAGCAGCCGGGCTAGCGGGGGTTACGAGCAGTACTTC. The encoded protein is CASSRASGGYEQYF.